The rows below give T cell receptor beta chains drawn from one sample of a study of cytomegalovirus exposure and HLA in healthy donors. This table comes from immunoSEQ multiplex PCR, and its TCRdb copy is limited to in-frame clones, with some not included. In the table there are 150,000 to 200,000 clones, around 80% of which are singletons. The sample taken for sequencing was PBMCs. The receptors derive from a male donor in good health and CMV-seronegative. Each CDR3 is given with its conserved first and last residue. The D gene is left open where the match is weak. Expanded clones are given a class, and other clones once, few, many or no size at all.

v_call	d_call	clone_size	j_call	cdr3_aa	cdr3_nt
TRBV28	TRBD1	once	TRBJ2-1	CASSPGTGRSSYNEQFF	TGTGCCAGCAGTCCCGGGACAGGCCGCAGCTCCTACAATGAGCAGTTCTTC
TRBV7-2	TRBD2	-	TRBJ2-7	CASSPGGEQYF	TGTGCCAGCAGCCCGGGGGGAGAGCAGTACTTC
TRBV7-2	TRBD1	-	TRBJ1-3	CASSLGPPRGLGNTIYF	TGTGCCAGCAGCTTAGGGCCCCCCAGGGGGCTGGGAAACACCATATATTTT
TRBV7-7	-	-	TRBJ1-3	CASSLTQGAGNTIYF	TGTGCTAGCAGCTTAACACAGGGTGCTGGAAACACCATATATTTT
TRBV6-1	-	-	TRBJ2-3	CASMVAPTDTQYF	TGTGCCAGCATGGTAGCCCCCACAGATACGCAGTATTTT
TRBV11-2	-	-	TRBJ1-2	CASSLGGGYTF	TGTGCCAGCAGCCTCGGGGGGGGCTACACCTTC
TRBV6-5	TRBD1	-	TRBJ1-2	CASSTRQGLGGYTF	TGTGCCAGCAGTACCCGACAGGGGTTAGGAGGCTACACCTTC
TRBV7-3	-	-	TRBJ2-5	CASSLEVRETQYF	TGTGCCAGCAGCTTAGAGGTTCGAGAGACCCAGTACTTC
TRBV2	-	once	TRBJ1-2	CASLPSANYGYTF	TGTGCCAGCCTTCCGTCAGCTAACTATGGCTACACCTTC
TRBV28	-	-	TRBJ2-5	CASSPTGPPWETQYF	TGTGCCAGCAGTCCGACAGGTCCGCCGTGGGAGACCCAGTACTTC
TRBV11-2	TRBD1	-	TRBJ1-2	CASSPIQGAQRNGYTF	TGTGCTAGCAGCCCGATTCAGGGGGCGCAGAGAAATGGCTACACCTTC
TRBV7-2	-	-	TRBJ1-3	CASSPRGGYGNTIYF	TGTGCCAGCAGCCCGAGGGGAGGGTACGGAAACACCATATATTTT
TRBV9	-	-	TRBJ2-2	CASSVGGGELFF	TGTGCCAGCAGCGTAGGCGGGGGGGAGCTGTTTTTT
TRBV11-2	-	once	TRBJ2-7	CASSQTGGPSYEQYF	TGTGCCAGCAGCCAGACAGGCGGCCCATCCTACGAGCAGTACTTC
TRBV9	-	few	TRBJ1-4	CASSVTATNEKLFF	TGTGCCAGCAGCGTGACAGCAACTAATGAAAAACTGTTTTTT
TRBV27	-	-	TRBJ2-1	CASSLTSSSYNEQFF	TGTGCCAGCAGTTTGACTAGTTCCTCCTACAATGAGCAGTTCTTC
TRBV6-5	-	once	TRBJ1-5	CASSYGQGQPQHF	TGTGCCAGCAGTTACGGGCAGGGGCAGCCCCAGCATTTT
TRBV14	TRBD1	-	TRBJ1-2	CASSQVLSRGEGYTF	TGTGCCAGCAGCCAAGTACTCAGCAGGGGGGAAGGCTACACCTTC
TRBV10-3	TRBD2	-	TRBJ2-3	CAISSTSGSTDTQYF	TGTGCCATCAGTTCGACTAGCGGTAGCACAGATACGCAGTATTTT
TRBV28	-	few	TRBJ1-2	CASSPPGVNYGYTF	TGTGCCAGCAGTCCCCCGGGAGTTAACTATGGCTACACCTTC
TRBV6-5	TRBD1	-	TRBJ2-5	CASNAGTEETQYF	TGTGCCAGCAACGCCGGGACAGAAGAGACCCAGTACTTC
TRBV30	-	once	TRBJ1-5	CAWEHLSNQPQHF	TGTGCCTGGGAACACCTGAGCAATCAGCCCCAGCATTTT
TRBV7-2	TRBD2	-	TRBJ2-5	CASSFSSGGSETQYF	TGTGCCAGCAGCTTCTCCAGCGGGGGAAGTGAGACCCAGTACTTC
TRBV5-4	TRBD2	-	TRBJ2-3	CASSLAGGGAVDTQYF	TGTGCCAGCAGCTTGGCCGGCGGGGGGGCCGTAGATACGCAGTATTTT
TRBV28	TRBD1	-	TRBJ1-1	CASSAGTGWTEAFF	TGTGCCAGCAGTGCAGGGACAGGGTGGACTGAAGCTTTCTTT
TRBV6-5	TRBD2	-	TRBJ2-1	CASIKAGGSYNEQFF	TGTGCCAGCATTAAAGCGGGAGGCTCCTACAATGAGCAGTTCTTC
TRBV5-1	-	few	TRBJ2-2	CASSLGQTNTGELFF	TGCGCCAGCAGCTTGGGACAGACGAACACCGGGGAGCTGTTTTTT
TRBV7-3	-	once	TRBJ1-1	CASSQFQNTEAFF	TGTGCCAGCAGCCAGTTTCAAAACACTGAAGCTTTCTTT
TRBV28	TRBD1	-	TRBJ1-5	CASRGQGASSFYSNQPQHF	TGTGCCAGCAGGGGACAGGGGGCGTCATCGTTTTATAGCAATCAGCCCCAGCATTTT
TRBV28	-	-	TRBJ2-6	CASSPDTAGSGANVLTF	TGTGCCAGCAGTCCCGATACCGCGGGGTCCGGGGCCAACGTCCTGACTTTC
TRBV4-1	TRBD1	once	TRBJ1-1	CASSQGGDRAFSDEAFF	TGCGCCAGCAGCCAAGGAGGGGACAGGGCGTTCTCTGATGAAGCTTTCTTT
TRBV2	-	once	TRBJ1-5	CASSDWGGQPQHF	TGTGCCAGCAGTGATTGGGGGGGTCAGCCCCAGCATTTT